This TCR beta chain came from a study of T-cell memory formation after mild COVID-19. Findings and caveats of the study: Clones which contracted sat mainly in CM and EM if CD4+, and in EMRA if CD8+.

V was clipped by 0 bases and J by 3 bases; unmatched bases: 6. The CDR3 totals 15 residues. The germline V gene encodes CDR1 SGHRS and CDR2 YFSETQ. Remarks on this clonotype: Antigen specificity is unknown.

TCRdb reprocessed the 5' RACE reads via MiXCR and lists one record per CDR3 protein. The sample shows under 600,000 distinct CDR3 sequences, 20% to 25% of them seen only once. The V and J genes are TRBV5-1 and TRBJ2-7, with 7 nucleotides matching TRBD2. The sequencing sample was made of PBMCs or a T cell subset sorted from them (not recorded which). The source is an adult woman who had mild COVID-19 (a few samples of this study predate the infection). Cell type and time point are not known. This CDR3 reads CASSLVGDYNYEQYF. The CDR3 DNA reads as TGCGCCAGCAGCTTGGTAGGGGACTACAACTACGAGCAGTACTTC.